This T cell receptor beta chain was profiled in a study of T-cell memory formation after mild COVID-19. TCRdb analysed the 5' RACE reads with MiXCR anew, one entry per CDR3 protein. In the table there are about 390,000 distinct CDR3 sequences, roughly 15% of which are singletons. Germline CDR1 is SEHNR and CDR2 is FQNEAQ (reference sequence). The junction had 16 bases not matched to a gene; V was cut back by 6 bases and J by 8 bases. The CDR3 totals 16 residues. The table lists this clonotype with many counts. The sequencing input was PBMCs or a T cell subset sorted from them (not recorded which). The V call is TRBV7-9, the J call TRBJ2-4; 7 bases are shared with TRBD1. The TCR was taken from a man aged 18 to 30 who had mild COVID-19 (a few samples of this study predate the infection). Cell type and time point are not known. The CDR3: CASSLIRAGGEDIQYF. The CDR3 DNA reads TGTGCCAGCAGTTTGATCAGGGCAGGGGGAGAGGACATTCAGTACTTC.